What follows are 30 T cell receptor beta chains derived from one specimen sequenced in a study of T cells after yellow fever vaccination. TCRdb reanalysed the 5' RACE reads using MiXCR and keeps one entry per CDR3 protein. This table holds just over 300,000 distinct CDR3 sequences, around 4% found once. Sequencing used PBMCs, obtained on the day of the yellow fever booster vaccination. Receptors originate from a young man who received the YFV17D yellow fever vaccine.

This clonotype was counted ten times or more. As DNA, the CDR3 is TGTGCCAGCAGTTACTCGGGGCAGAGCTATGGCTACACCTTC. Its protein product is CASSYSGQSYGYTF. The V gene is TRBV6-2 or TRBV6-3, the J gene TRBJ1-2, with D perhaps TRBD1 (5 bases). V lost 0 bases, J lost 4 bases, and 9 bases lay in between. The CDR3 has 14 amino acids. Looked up from germline, CDR1 is MNHEY and CDR2 is SVGEGT.

In its sample, this clonotype was seen a few times. In DNA, the CDR3 is TGTGCCAGCAGCCTCCTTTCTGGGGAGAGGACAGATACGCAGTATTTT. Protein product: CASSLLSGERTDTQYF. The V and J genes are TRBV6-2 or TRBV6-3 and TRBJ2-3; D may be TRBD2 (5 bases). Germline CDR1 reads MNHEY; CDR2 reads SVGEGT. The CDR3 covers 16 residues. V shed 6 bases and J shed 3 bases, with 19 bases lying between them.

The V call is TRBV6-2 or TRBV6-3, the J call TRBJ1-5; no reliable D call. This CDR3 contains 18 residues. Germline CDR1 and CDR2: MNHEY and SVGEGT. The V end was cut by 5 bases, the J end by 0 bases, with 20 bases between. CDR3 sequence (DNA): TGTGCCAGCAGTCTTCGGATAGGACGGAAGGATAGCAATCAGCCCCAGCATTTT. Its protein is CASSLRIGRKDSNQPQHF.

This clonotype was seen repeatedly, ten times or more. V usage is TRBV12-3 or TRBV12-4 and J usage is TRBJ1-2; tentative D call: TRBD1 (5 bases). The CDR3 has 20 amino acids. V gave up 0 bases and J gave up 5 bases, with 28 bases separating them. The CDR3 here is CASSLAQSGTGGSPRYGYTF. As DNA, the CDR3 is TGTGCCAGCAGTTTAGCGCAGTCAGGCACGGGGGGGTCCCCCCGGTATGGCTACACCTTC.

This clonotype came up many times. This chain joins TRBV7-7 and TRBJ2-3; TRBD2 might be the D (7 bases). The CDR3 has 15 residues. Trimming stripped 3 bases from V and 4 bases from J, with 14 bases between. Germline assignment: CDR1 SSHAT and CDR2 FNYEAQ (reference sequence). CDR3 in amino acids: CASSLSPGGSDTQYF. The DNA of the CDR3 is TGTGCCAGCAGCTTGTCCCCGGGGGGCTCAGATACGCAGTATTTT.

The chain is built from TRBV6-5 and TRBJ2-7; 7 bases map to TRBD1. Trimming took 5 bases from V and 13 from J; bases not matched to a gene: 11. The CDR3 extends over 12 amino acids. Germline V gene lookup returns CDR1 MNHEY and CDR2 SVGAGI. In nucleotides, the CDR3 is TGTGCCAGCAGTCCTGACAGGGCTATCCCCTACTTC. Its translation: CASSPDRAIPYF.

The chain uses TRBV7-3 and TRBJ2-3; weak D call: TRBD2 (6 bases). The CDR3 extends over 14 amino acids. Germline CDR1 reads SGHTA; CDR2 reads FQGTGA. The V and J ends lost 5 bases and 6 bases respectively, with 15 bases between them. The chain's CDR3 is CASSPAGNWDTQYF. The CDR3 DNA is TGTGCCAGCAGCCCGGCGGGGAACTGGGATACGCAGTATTTT. Together with reference TRBV7-3 and TRBJ2-3, the CDR3 gives the full variable domain: GAGVSQTPSNKVTEKGKYVELRCDPISGHTALYWYRQSLGQGPEFLIYFQGTGAADDSGLPNDRFFAVRPEGSVSTLKIQRTERGDSAVYLCASSPAGNWDTQYFGPGTRLTVL.

There are many counts of this clonotype. The V gene is TRBV20-1, the J gene TRBJ2-3, with a tentative D call TRBD2 (5 bases). The V gene lost 6 bases and the J gene lost 0 bases, with 13 bases spanning the gap. Germline lookup yields CDR1 DFQATT and CDR2 SNEGSKA (reference sequence). The CDR3 extends over 14 amino acids. CDR3 in amino acids: CSAPDFTSTDTQYF. The DNA of the CDR3 is TGCAGTGCCCCGGACTTTACTAGCACAGATACGCAGTATTTT.

This clonotype was found many times. This chain links TRBV7-9 with TRBJ2-1; 9 bases align to TRBD1. This CDR3 spans 16 amino acids. With 7 bases clipped from V and 6 bases from J, the junction kept 13 bases outside the gene matches. Germline lookup yields CDR1 SEHNR and CDR2 FQNEAQ (reference sequence). Here the CDR3 DNA reads TGTGCCAGCACCGTTCCCGGGACAGGGATTATCAATGAGCAGTTCTTC. It encodes CASTVPGTGIINEQFF.

This clonotype was observed many times. The chain recombines TRBV4-2 with TRBJ2-7; D perhaps matches TRBD1 (6 bases). V shed 3 bases and J shed 3 bases, with 21 bases lying between them. The CDR3 loop spans 17 amino acids. The germline V gene has CDR1 LGHNA and CDR2 YNFKEQ. The CDR3 nucleotides are TGTGCCAGCAGCCATCCAAACAGGGTCTTTGGTTTCTACGAGCAGTACTTC. This translates into CASSHPNRVFGFYEQYF.

This clonotype was counted many times. V gene TRBV4-3 combines with J gene TRBJ1-2; D remains unclear. The germline V gene has CDR1 LGHNA and CDR2 YSLEER. V was shortened by 0 bases and J by 4 bases, with 15 bases between the two germline ends. The CDR3 is made up of 16 amino acids. The CDR3 loop is CASSQEWSAHRYGYTF. The CDR3 coding sequence is TGCGCCAGCAGCCAAGAATGGTCAGCACACCGCTATGGCTACACCTTC.

This clonotype showed up just a few times. The chain has TRBV12-3 or TRBV12-4 and TRBJ2-5; D possibly corresponds to TRBD2 (5 bases). This CDR3 comprises 15 residues. Trimming took off 3 bases at V and 7 bases at J, with 18 bases between the two ends. CDR3 sequence: CASSLRIRTSGTQYF. The CDR3 DNA follows: TGTGCCAGCAGTTTGAGGATAAGGACTTCGGGGACCCAGTACTTC.

This clonotype was counted only a few times. J is TRBJ1-5 and V is TRBV12-3 or TRBV12-4; TRBD1 agrees at 7 bases. This CDR3 has 14 residues. The V gene end was trimmed by 5 bases and the J gene end by 7 bases; junction bases not matched to a gene: 8. CDR3 coding DNA: TGTGCCAGCAGTGCCGACAGGGCCCAACAGCCCCAGCATTTT. It yields the protein CASSADRAQQPQHF.

The sample holds many counts of this clonotype. The gene calls are TRBV18 and TRBJ2-3, with 7 bases matching TRBD2. The CDR3 runs 14 residues. Germline CDR1 reads KGHSH; CDR2 reads LQKENI. V gave up 6 bases and J gave up 2 bases; unmatched junction bases: 5. The CDR3 nucleotides read TGTGCCAGCTCGCAAGCGGGGTCCACAGATACGCAGTATTTT. The encoded protein is CASSQAGSTDTQYF.

The rearrangement uses TRBV6-4 and TRBJ1-2, with 7 bases that match TRBD1. V lost 3 bases to trimming and J lost 6 bases; unmatched junction nucleotides: 4. Germline CDR1 MRHNA, CDR2 SNTAGT. The CDR3 spans 13 residues. The chain's CDR3 is CASSEQGTNGYTF. In DNA, the CDR3 is TGTGCCAGCAGTGAACAGGGGACCAATGGCTACACCTTC.

There are many counts of this clonotype. The chain has TRBV11-2 and TRBJ2-3, with 10 nucleotides matching TRBD2. Germline-derived CDR1 and CDR2 are SGHAT and FQNNGV. V was pared by 1 base and J by 2 bases, with 6 bases of the junction left unmatched. The CDR3 consists of 17 residues. Written as DNA, the CDR3 is TGTGCCAGCAGCTTAGGCCTTACTAGCGGGAACACAGATACGCAGTATTTT. This gives the protein CASSLGLTSGNTDTQYF.

This clonotype was seen repeatedly, ten times or more. J is TRBJ1-5 and V is TRBV20-1; possible D gene TRBD1, 5 bases. Looked up from germline, CDR1 is DFQATT and CDR2 is SNEGSKA (reference sequence). The V end lost 6 bases, the J end lost 3 bases, and 12 bases lay between the germline ends. CDR3 length equals 13 residues. The CDR3 is CSAPRGDNQPQHF. The CDR3 DNA is TGCAGTGCCCCAAGAGGGGACAATCAGCCCCAGCATTTT.

This clonotype appeared a few times. This sequence joins TRBV4-1 and TRBJ1-1, with a weak D call TRBD1 (5 bases). Germline V gene data show CDR1 as MGHRA and CDR2 as YSYEKL. V lost 3 bases to trimming and J lost 1 base, with 6 bases between them. The CDR3 length is 13 residues. Written as DNA, the CDR3 is TGCGCCAGCAGCCACAGGGCGAACACTGAAGCTTTCTTT. Residues: CASSHRANTEAFF.

This clonotype was observed many times. The rearrangement uses TRBV5-6 and TRBJ1-2, with D maybe TRBD1 (5 bases). This CDR3 is 16 amino acids long. V lost 4 bases, J lost 4 bases, and 20 bases lay in between. Germline V gives CDR1 SGHDT, CDR2 YYEEEE. CDR3 sequence (DNA): TGTGCCAGCAGCCTTTCGAACAGCGCGGGGGGCTATGGCTACACCTTC. Encoded protein: CASSLSNSAGGYGYTF.

The CDR3 region is CASSVRQVGGSPLHF. Here the CDR3 DNA reads TGCGCCAGCAGCGTGCGACAGGTCGGCGGTTCACCCCTCCACTTT. This chain uses TRBV5-1 with TRBJ1-6, with D tentatively TRBD1 (6 bases). Germline V gene lookup returns CDR1 SGHRS and CDR2 YFSETQ. The CDR3 consists of 15 residues. V was clipped by 4 bases and J by 9 bases, with 17 bases between them.

This clonotype was found many times. J is TRBJ2-7 and V is TRBV10-3; 14 bases match TRBD2. The junction had 3 bases not matched to a gene; V was cut back by 5 bases and J by 3 bases. Germline CDR1 is ENHRY and CDR2 is SYGVKD. CDR3 size: 15 residues. The CDR3 DNA is TGTGCCATCAGTATGACTAGCGGGGGGGTCTACGAGCAGTACTTC. Translated: CAISMTSGGVYEQYF.

This clonotype appeared many times. The chain joins TRBV7-6 to TRBJ2-2, with TRBD1 matching over 8 bases. V shed 3 bases and J 6 bases; nucleotides not matched to a gene: 9. The CDR3 consists of 16 residues. CDR1 SGHVS and CDR2 FNYEAQ come from the germline V gene. The CDR3 reads CASSLGQVVRAGELFF. CDR3 nucleotide sequence: TGTGCCAGCAGCTTGGGACAGGTTGTGCGCGCCGGGGAGCTGTTTTTT.

This clonotype was observed a handful of times. The rearrangement joins TRBV19 to TRBJ2-7, with 10 bases lining up with TRBD1. The CDR3 consists of 14 residues. V shed 5 bases, J shed 6 bases, and the junction held 7 bases outside the gene matches. Germline CDR1 is LNHDA and CDR2 is SQIVND (reference sequence). CDR3 nucleotide sequence: TGTGCCAGTAGTCCGACCGGGACAGGGGCCGAGCAGTACTTC. This gives the protein CASSPTGTGAEQYF.

About this clonotype itself: It may be a read error: a sequence one base away is much more abundant. The chain recombines TRBV7-6 with TRBJ2-7; D possibly corresponds to TRBD2 (5 bases). The CDR3 sequence is 14 residues long. Per the germline V gene, CDR1 is SGHVS and CDR2 is FNYEAQ. CDR3 coding DNA: TGTGCCAGCACGACCGGGGTTCAAGGCTACGAGCAGCACTTC. Protein product: CASTTGVQGYEQHF.

This clonotype was seen ten or more times. This sequence joins TRBV12-3 or TRBV12-4 and TRBJ2-1; TRBD2 aligns across 8 bases. The CDR3 totals 16 residues. Trimming at V came to 4 bases and at J to 3 bases, leaving 8 bases not matched to a gene. The CDR3 protein is CASSWWERGLYNEQFF. The CDR3 DNA reads as TGTGCCAGCAGTTGGTGGGAGCGGGGGCTCTACAATGAGCAGTTCTTC.

This clonotype was observed a handful of times. The chain has TRBV6-5 and TRBJ2-7; 8 nucleotides align to TRBD2. The V and J ends lost 0 bases and 0 bases, in that order; junction bases with no gene match: 1. The CDR3 spans 15 residues. Looked up from germline, CDR1 is MNHEY and CDR2 is SVGAGI. CDR3 DNA: TGTGCCAGCAGTTACTCAGCGGGGGCCTCCTACGAGCAGTACTTC. It codes for CASSYSAGASYEQYF.

The rearrangement uses TRBV19 and TRBJ1-2; a weak D match, TRBD1 (5 bases). The CDR3 loop spans 14 amino acids. Trimming pared 5 bases from V and 3 bases from J, leaving 13 bases between. Looked up from germline, CDR1 is LNHDA and CDR2 is SQIVND (reference sequence). The CDR3 region is CASSFGTPDYGYTF. The CDR3 DNA follows: TGTGCCAGTAGTTTTGGGACGCCAGACTATGGCTACACCTTC.

This clonotype was seen at least ten times. The chain employs TRBV29-1 and TRBJ1-3, with no clear D. There are 13 residues in the CDR3. Trimming stripped 6 bases from V and 4 bases from J, with 13 bases between. Germline CDR1 reads SQVTM; CDR2 reads ANQGSEA. The chain's CDR3 is CSVDGGTGNTIYF. The CDR3 DNA sequence: TGCAGCGTCGACGGAGGTACGGGAAACACCATATATTTT. Full variable domain (outside the CDR3, taken from reference TRBV29-1 and TRBJ1-3): SAVISQKPSRDICQRGTSLTIQCQVDSQVTMMFWYRQQPGQSLTLIATANQGSEATYESGFVIDKFPISRPNLTFSTLTVSNMSPEDSSIYLCSVDGGTGNTIYFGEGSWLTVV.

This clonotype was detected a few times. The chain joins TRBV5-6 to TRBJ2-3; D perhaps matches TRBD1 (6 bases). V lost 3 bases to trimming and J lost 4 bases, with 18 bases between them. This CDR3 spans 16 amino acids. The germline V gene has CDR1 SGHDT and CDR2 YYEEEE. CDR3 nucleotide sequence: TGTGCCAGCAGCTCGACAGGAGGCAGAAGGCCAGATACGCAGTATTTT. This codes for CASSSTGGRRPDTQYF. Full variable domain (remainder filled in from reference TRBV5-6 and TRBJ2-3): DAGVTQSPTHLIKTRGQQVTLRCSPKSGHDTVSWYQQALGQGPQFIFQYYEEEERQRGNFPDRFSGHQFPNYSSELNVNALLLGDSALYLCASSSTGGRRPDTQYFGPGTRLTVL.

This clonotype was recorded at least ten times. The rearrangement joins TRBV7-2 to TRBJ2-3, with D possibly called TRBD1 or TRBD2 (6 bases each). CDR1 and CDR2 from the germline V gene are SGHTA and FQGNSA. The CDR3 consists of 13 residues. The ends were cut back, 5 bases at V and 7 bases at J, with 13 bases in the middle. In DNA, the CDR3 is TGTGCCAGCAGCGCGCCGGGGGCGAATACGCAGTATTTT. Translating it yields CASSAPGANTQYF.